A selection of T cell receptor beta chains follows, all from one sample in a study of radiotherapy plus CTLA-4 blockade in lung cancer. Clones were sequenced by immunoSEQ multiplex PCR, and TCRdb holds only the in-frame ones, with some missing. In the table there are 1,300 to 1,500 clones, more than 85% of which are singletons. The source material was tumor tissue, sampled from a patient treated with radiotherapy plus ipilimumab. These receptors all come from a human donor with non-small cell lung cancer who had a complete response to radiotherapy plus ipilimumab. Each CDR3 is given with its conserved first and last residue. A D gene is named only where the DNA matches it firmly. Only part of the rows carry a size: once, few, many, or a class if the clone is expanded.

clone_size	v_call	d_call	j_call	cdr3_aa	cdr3_nt
-	TRBV10-1	-	TRBJ2-3	CASSPSVSTDTQYF	TGCGCCAGCAGTCCTAGCGTTAGCACAGATACGCAGTATTTT
-	TRBV4-1	-	TRBJ1-1	CASSQDGGSNTEAFF	TGCGCCAGCAGCCAAGATGGGGGCTCCAACACTGAAGCTTTCTTT
-	TRBV6-5	TRBD2	TRBJ2-3	CASSYGGLAGGNTQYF	TGTGCCAGCAGTTATGGGGGACTAGCGGGAGGCAATACGCAGTATTTT
few	TRBV4-3	-	TRBJ1-4	CASSQSTPRANEKLFF	TGCGCCAGCAGCCAGTCGACCCCCAGGGCTAATGAAAAACTGTTTTTT
once	TRBV7-2	-	TRBJ1-5	CASSGEGGQPQHF	TGTGCCAGCAGCGGCGAGGGAGGTCAGCCCCAGCATTTT
-	TRBV9	-	TRBJ1-3	CASSSGTSGNTIYF	TGTGCCAGCAGCTCCGGGACCTCTGGAAACACCATATATTTT
-	TRBV10-3	-	TRBJ1-2	CAIREEESIGYTF	TGTGCCATCAGGGAGGAGGAATCTATTGGCTACACCTTC
-	TRBV7-2	-	TRBJ2-7	CASSSSGETASYEQYF	TGTGCCAGCAGCTCGTCAGGCGAGACAGCCTCCTACGAGCAGTACTTC
-	TRBV30	-	TRBJ2-2	CAWGRGHWNTGELFF	TGTGCCTGGGGGAGGGGACATTGGAACACCGGGGAGCTGTTTTTT
-	TRBV7-9	-	TRBJ2-3	CASSLGLGDQPQYF	TGTGCCAGCAGCTTAGGACTGGGGGATCAGCCCCAGTATTTT
once	TRBV18	TRBD1	TRBJ2-4	CTSSPPGDREGIQYF	TGTACCAGCTCACCACCGGGGGACAGGGAGGGCATTCAGTACTTC
-	TRBV28	-	TRBJ2-1	CASTAGRGNEQFF	TGTGCCAGCACCGCCGGGAGAGGGAATGAGCAGTTCTTC
-	TRBV5-5	-	TRBJ2-1	CASSLGANEQFF	TGTGCCAGCAGCTTGGGAGCGAATGAGCAGTTCTTC
-	TRBV19	-	TRBJ2-2	CASRDSDFTGELFF	TGTGCCAGTCGGGACTCCGACTTCACCGGGGAGCTGTTTTTT
-	TRBV1	-	TRBJ2-6	CTSRRRSCAQSRANVLTF	TGCACCAGCAGGCGTCGGAGTTGTGCACAAAGTCGGGCCAACGTCCTGACTTTC
once	TRBV2	-	TRBJ2-3	CASKPRGFDTQYF	TGTGCCAGCAAGCCTAGAGGTTTTGATACGCAGTATTTT
once	TRBV5-1	TRBD1	TRBJ2-3	CASSAGVGQGTDTQYF	TGCGCCAGCAGCGCCGGGGTCGGACAGGGCACAGATACGCAGTATTTT
-	TRBV18	TRBD1	TRBJ2-3	CASSPPQGREKDTQYF	TGTGCCAGCTCACCGCCACAGGGGAGAGAGAAAGATACGCAGTATTTT
-	TRBV18	TRBD1	TRBJ2-5	CASSPPGTGQETQYF	TGTGCCAGCTCACCACCCGGGACAGGGCAAGAGACCCAGTACTTC
-	TRBV6-1	-	TRBJ1-1	CASSSLDRNTEAFF	TGTGCCAGCAGTTCCCTGGACAGGAACACTGAAGCTTTCTTT
-	TRBV11-2	TRBD1	TRBJ1-2	CASSLDRGTGVGGYTF	TGTGCCAGCAGCTTAGATCGCGGGACAGGGGTTGGTGGCTACACCTTC
-	TRBV10-2	-	TRBJ1-1	CASSPAGGPGGTEAFF	TGCGCCAGCAGCCCCGCGGGGGGCCCGGGTGGCACTGAAGCTTTCTTT
-	TRBV10-1	-	TRBJ2-6	CASSSRTRFAQSRANVLTF	TGCGCCAGCAGTTCTCGCACAAGATTCGCACAAAGTCGGGCCAACGTCCTGACTTTC
-	TRBV7-9	-	TRBJ2-3	CASSSGTGLATIVTDTQYF	TGTGCCAGCAGCTCAGGGACAGGACTAGCGACGATTGTCACAGATACGCAGTATTTT
once	TRBV2	TRBD1	TRBJ2-2	CASSPGTDTGELFF	TGTGCCAGCAGCCCCGGGACAGATACCGGGGAGCTGTTTTTT
-	TRBV30	TRBD2	TRBJ2-3	CAWSVAGWDTDTQYF	TGTGCCTGGAGTGTAGCGGGGTGGGACACAGATACGCAGTATTTT
-	TRBV2	-	TRBJ2-5	CASSESQQETQYF	TGTGCCAGCAGTGAAAGTCAGCAAGAGACCCAGTACTTC
-	TRBV5-1	TRBD1	TRBJ1-5	CASSDGQGGQPQHF	TGCGCCAGCAGCGATGGACAGGGCGGACAGCCCCAGCATTTT
-	TRBV9	TRBD2	TRBJ2-3	CASSSTTSGTDTQYF	TGTGCCAGCAGCTCTACGACTAGCGGAACAGATACGCAGTATTTT